This TCR beta chain was obtained from a study of human T cells and chemical hapten exposure. Study summary: Small discrepancies in pooled library volume mainly accounted for the varying TCR yields per sample. Study-wide points: DPC sensitization did not alter TCRs above 1 in 1000 frequency.

The CDR3 has 15 residues. Germline CDR1 SEHNR, CDR2 FQNEAQ (reference sequence). V gave up 11 bases and J gave up 6 bases, with 25 bases separating them. This clonotype was detected many times. What it binds is not known. Whole blood, unfractionated, served as the material for total RNA extraction. Unique molecular identifiers were attached to individual cDNA molecules during library preparation. Each CDR3 protein is one row after TCRdb ran MiXCR on the reads. The table records around 120,000 distinct CDR3 sequences, more than 8.5% of them present only once. The origin of this receptor is a human donor in good health. Some clones in this sample may be carry-over from other donors' samples. The V gene is TRBV7-9, the J gene TRBJ1-1; D perhaps matches TRBD1 (5 bases). Sequenced: whole blood. As DNA, the CDR3 is TGTGCCTACTCGGGCATCGGAGGGGTAATAGCTGAAGCTTTCTTT. It translates to CAYSGIGGVIAEAFF.